What follows is one TCR beta chain and its context. This specimen comes from a study of technical replicates of blood from a handful of donors. Some clones are missing from TCRdb's copy, which holds only in-frame ones; the method was immunoSEQ multiplex PCR. The sample shows 60,000 to 90,000 clones, roughly 96% of them seen only once. The CDR3 spans 17 residues. Per the germline V gene, CDR1 is SQVTM and CDR2 is ANQGSEA. The V gene end was trimmed by 5 bases and the J gene end by 3 bases; junction bases not matched to a gene: 12. Sequenced: T cells isolated from PBMCs. This chain joins TRBV29-1 and TRBJ2-7, with 14 bases matching TRBD2. This clonotype was obtained from a human donor in good health. The CDR3 loop reads CSVRRGTSGRWGYEQYF. For the CDR3, the DNA is TGCAGCGTTCGCCGTGGGACTAGCGGGAGATGGGGCTACGAGCAGTACTTC.